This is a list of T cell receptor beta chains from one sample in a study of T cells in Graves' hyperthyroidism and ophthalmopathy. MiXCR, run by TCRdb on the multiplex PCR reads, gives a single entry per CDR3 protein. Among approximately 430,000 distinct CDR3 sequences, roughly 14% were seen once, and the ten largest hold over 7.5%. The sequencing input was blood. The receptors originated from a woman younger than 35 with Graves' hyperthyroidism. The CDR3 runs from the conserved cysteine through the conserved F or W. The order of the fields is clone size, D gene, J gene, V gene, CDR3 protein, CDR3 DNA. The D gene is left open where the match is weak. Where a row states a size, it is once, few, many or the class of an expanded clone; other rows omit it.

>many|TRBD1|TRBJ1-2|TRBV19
CASSIGTGWDGYTF
TGTGCCAGTAGTATTGGGACAGGTTGGGATGGCTACACCTTC
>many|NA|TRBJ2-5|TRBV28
CASSLPELGVAETQYF
TGTGCCAGCAGTTTACCCGAACTAGGGGTGGCAGAGACCCAGTACTTC
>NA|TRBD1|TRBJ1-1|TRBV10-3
CAISEAYRGKMNTEAFF
TGTGCCATCAGTGAGGCTTACAGGGGGAAGATGAACACTGAAGCTTTCTTT
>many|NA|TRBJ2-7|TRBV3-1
CASSQTGHEQYF
TGTGCCAGCAGCCAAACGGGCCACGAGCAGTACTTC
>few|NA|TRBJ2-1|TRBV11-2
CASSFPRDAGMLGEQFF
TGTGCTAGCAGCTTCCCCAGGGATGCCGGGATGCTCGGTGAGCAGTTCTTC
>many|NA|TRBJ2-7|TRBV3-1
CASSQGGGGTYEQYF
TGTGCCAGCAGCCAAGGAGGGGGGGGCACCTACGAGCAGTACTTC
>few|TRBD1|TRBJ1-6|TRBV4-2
CASSPFGTDNSPLHF
TGTGCCAGCAGCCCCTTCGGGACAGATAATTCACCCCTCCACTTT
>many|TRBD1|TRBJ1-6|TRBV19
CASRRDRGDSPLHF
TGTGCCAGTAGGCGGGACAGGGGCGATTCACCCCTCCACTTT
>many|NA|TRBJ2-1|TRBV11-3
CASSPWQLTPGNEQFF
TGTGCCAGCAGCCCATGGCAGTTAACCCCTGGCAATGAGCAGTTCTTC
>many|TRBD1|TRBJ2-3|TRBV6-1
CASNRQGLSTDTQYF
TGTGCCAGCAATCGACAGGGGCTGAGCACAGATACGCAGTATTTT
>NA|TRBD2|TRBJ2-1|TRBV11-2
CASSPTGTSGFYNEQFF
TGTGCCAGCAGCCCTACCGGGACTAGCGGGTTTTACAATGAGCAGTTCTTC
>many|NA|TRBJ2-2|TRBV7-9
CASTRQGELFF
TGTGCCAGCACCCGACAGGGGGAGCTGTTTTTT
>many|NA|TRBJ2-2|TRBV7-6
CASSLGTGIRGTGELFF
TGTGCCAGCAGCTTAGGAACAGGGATTAGGGGCACCGGGGAGCTGTTTTTT
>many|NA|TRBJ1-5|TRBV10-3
CAISDQQNQPQHF
TGTGCCATCAGTGACCAACAGAATCAGCCCCAGCATTTT
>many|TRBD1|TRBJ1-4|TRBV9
CASSVGGTANEKLFF
TGTGCCAGCAGCGTAGGGGGGACAGCTAATGAAAAACTGTTTTTT
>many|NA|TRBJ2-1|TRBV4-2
CASSPGADYNEQFF
TGTGCCAGCAGCCCAGGGGCGGATTACAATGAGCAGTTCTTC
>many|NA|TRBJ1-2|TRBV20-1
CSARARESPGGYTF
TGCAGTGCTAGAGCAAGGGAGTCGCCCGGGGGCTACACCTTC
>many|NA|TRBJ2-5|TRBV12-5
CASGFDRQETQYF
TGTGCTAGTGGTTTTGACCGACAAGAGACCCAGTACTTC
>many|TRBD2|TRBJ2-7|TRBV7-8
CASSSLGGLVYGEQYF
TGTGCCAGCAGCTCCCTGGGGGGACTAGTGTACGGCGAGCAGTACTTC
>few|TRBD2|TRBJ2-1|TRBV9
CASSVRAGGPNEQFF
TGTGCCAGCAGCGTAAGAGCGGGGGGGCCCAATGAGCAGTTCTTC
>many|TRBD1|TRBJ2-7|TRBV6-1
CASRDPLTGGDNEQYF
TGTGCCAGCAGGGACCCCCTGACAGGGGGGGATAACGAGCAGTACTTC
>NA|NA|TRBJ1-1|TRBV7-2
CASSLGRQGGRNTEAFF
TGTGCCAGCAGCTTAGGGCGGCAGGGAGGACGGAACACTGAAGCTTTCTTT
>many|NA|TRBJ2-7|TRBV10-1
CASSNGNEQYF
TGCGCCAGCAGTAACGGAAACGAGCAGTACTTC
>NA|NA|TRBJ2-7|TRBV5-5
CASSLGGAQLEQYF
TGTGCCAGCAGCTTGGGGGGGGCGCAGCTCGAGCAGTACTTC
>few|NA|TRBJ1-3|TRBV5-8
CASSSGGSGNTIYF
TGTGCCAGCAGCTCCGGCGGTTCTGGAAACACCATATATTTT
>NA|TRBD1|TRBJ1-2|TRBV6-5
CASSYHRTGNGYTF
TGTGCCAGCAGTTACCACCGGACAGGGAATGGCTACACCTTC
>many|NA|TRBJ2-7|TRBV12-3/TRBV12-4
CASMGSSISSYEQYF
TGTGCCAGCATGGGCAGCTCAATAAGCTCCTACGAGCAGTACTTC
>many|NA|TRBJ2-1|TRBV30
CAWISHRESTFNNEQFF
TGTGCCTGGATATCGCATCGGGAGTCCACATTTAACAATGAGCAGTTCTTC
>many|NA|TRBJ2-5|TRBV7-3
CASSSLAAGWGSQYF
TGTGCCAGCAGCTCATTAGCTGCAGGGTGGGGGTCCCAGTACTTC
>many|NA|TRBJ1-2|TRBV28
CASIKMVRDSANYGYTF
TGTGCCAGCATCAAAATGGTCCGGGACTCCGCTAACTATGGCTACACCTTC
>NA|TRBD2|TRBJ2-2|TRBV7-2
CASSLDRLAEDTGELFF
TGTGCCAGCAGCTTAGATAGACTAGCGGAGGACACCGGGGAGCTGTTTTTT
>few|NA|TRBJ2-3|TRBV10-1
CASSVGSSLGDTQYF
TGCGCCAGCAGTGTCGGTAGCTCCCTTGGAGATACGCAGTATTTT
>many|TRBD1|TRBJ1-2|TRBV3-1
CASSLDRGQRGYTF
TGTGCCAGCAGCTTGGACAGGGGGCAGAGGGGCTACACCTTC
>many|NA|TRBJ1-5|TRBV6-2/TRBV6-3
CASGHQPQHF
TGTGCCAGCGGCCATCAGCCCCAGCATTTT
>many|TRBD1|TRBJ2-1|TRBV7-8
CASSLRRGRNEQFF
TGTGCCAGCAGCTTACGAAGGGGGCGAAATGAGCAGTTCTTC
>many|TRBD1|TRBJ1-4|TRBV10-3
CATRRRGDRGDEKLFF
TGTGCCACTCGTCGCCGGGGGGACAGGGGGGATGAAAAACTGTTTTTT
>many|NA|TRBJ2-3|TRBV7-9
CASSLILGTTDTQYF
TGTGCCAGCAGCTTAATCCTCGGGACCACAGATACGCAGTATTTT
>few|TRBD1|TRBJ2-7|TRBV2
CASSEWDREQYF
TGTGCCAGCAGTGAATGGGACAGGGAACAGTACTTC
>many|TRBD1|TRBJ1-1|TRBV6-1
CASSTKQGAILGTEAFF
TGTGCCAGCAGTACAAAACAGGGGGCGATCTTGGGCACTGAAGCTTTCTTT
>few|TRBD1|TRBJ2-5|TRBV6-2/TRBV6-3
CASSYPPGTAFQETQYF
TGTGCCAGCAGTTATCCCCCCGGGACAGCCTTCCAAGAGACCCAGTACTTC
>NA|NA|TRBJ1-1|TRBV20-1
CSARQGSKDTEAFF
TGCAGTGCTAGGCAGGGGTCTAAGGACACTGAAGCTTTCTTT
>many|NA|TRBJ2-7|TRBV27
CARAVLHDPDVGYEQYF
TGTGCCAGAGCAGTGTTACATGACCCTGACGTAGGCTACGAGCAGTACTTC
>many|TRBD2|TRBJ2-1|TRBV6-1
CASSPRAGGNNEQFF
TGTGCCAGCAGCCCCCGGGCGGGGGGAAACAATGAGCAGTTCTTC
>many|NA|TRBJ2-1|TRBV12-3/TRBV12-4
CASSLAAGELPQFF
TGTGCCAGCAGTTTAGCGGCAGGGGAATTACCGCAGTTCTTC
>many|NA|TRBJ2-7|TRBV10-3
CAISGAGGPYEQYF
TGTGCCATCAGTGGGGCGGGTGGGCCCTACGAGCAGTACTTC
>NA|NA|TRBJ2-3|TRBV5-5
CASSLRGHAWNTDTQYF
TGTGCCAGCAGCCTCCGGGGCCACGCTTGGAACACAGATACGCAGTATTTT
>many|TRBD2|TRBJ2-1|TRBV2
CASSEVKASGYNEQFF
TGTGCCAGCAGTGAAGTGAAGGCTAGCGGCTACAATGAGCAGTTCTTC
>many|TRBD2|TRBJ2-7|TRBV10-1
CASSDPLAGVYEQYF
TGCGCCAGCAGTGACCCACTAGCGGGAGTTTACGAGCAGTACTTC
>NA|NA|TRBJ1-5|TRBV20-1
CSAHSREETTNQPQHF
TGCAGTGCGCATTCGCGCGAGGAGACTACCAATCAGCCCCAGCATTTT
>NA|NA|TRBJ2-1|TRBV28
CASSLQTNEQFF
TGTGCCAGCAGTTTGCAGACCAATGAGCAGTTCTTC
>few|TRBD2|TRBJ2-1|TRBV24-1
CATSDSLTTSGREHEQFF
TGTGCCACCAGTGATTCCCTCACGACTAGCGGGAGGGAGCATGAGCAGTTCTTC
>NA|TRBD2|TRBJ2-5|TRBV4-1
CASSPLSSSGTRYQETQYF
TGCGCCAGCAGCCCCCTATCCTCCAGCGGGACTAGATACCAGGAGACCCAGTACTTC
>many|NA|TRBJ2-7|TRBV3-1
CASSQQSSYEQYF
TGTGCCAGCAGCCAACAAAGCTCCTACGAGCAGTACTTC
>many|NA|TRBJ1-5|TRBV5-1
CASSLGSTGNQPQHF
TGCGCCAGCAGCTTGGGATCAACCGGCAATCAGCCCCAGCATTTT
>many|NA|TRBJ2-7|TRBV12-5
CASGLNVYEQYF
TGTGCTAGTGGTTTGAACGTCTACGAGCAGTACTTC
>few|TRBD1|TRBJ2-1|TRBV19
CASSIYRDRGSIDEQFF
TGTGCCAGTAGTATATACCGGGACAGGGGGTCGATCGATGAGCAGTTCTTC
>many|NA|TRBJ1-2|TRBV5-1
CASSPRREGYTF
TGCGCCAGCAGCCCGCGTCGTGAGGGCTACACCTTC
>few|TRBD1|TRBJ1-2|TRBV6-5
CASSYGQGWDYGYTF
TGTGCCAGCAGTTACGGACAGGGGTGGGACTATGGCTACACCTTC
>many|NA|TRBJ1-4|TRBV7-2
CASSLGGRGSNEKLFF
TGTGCCAGCAGCTTAGGGGGTCGAGGATCTAATGAAAAACTGTTTTTT
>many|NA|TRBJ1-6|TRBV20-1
CSARATGPHSPLHF
TGCAGTGCTAGAGCAACGGGACCCCATTCACCCCTCCACTTT